This record concerns one T cell receptor beta chain sequence. Its antigen is unknown. No qualities accompany the bases; no much larger clone lies one base away. The V and J ends are trimmed by 4 bases and 7 bases, leaving 14 bases between them. The germline V gene (reference sequence) sets CDR1 to LNHDA and CDR2 to SQIVND. From cysteine to phenylalanine, the CDR3 is 14 amino acids long. Only the CDR3 portion is preserved as DNA: 42 bases, with reading frame beginning at the first base. These data belong to a study of shared clonotypes between healthy human individuals (dated by TCRdb to 2018 to 2020). Some background on the complete study: A few men and two women, aged 18 to 49 years, made up the cohort. For each donor, CD4 naive and CD4 memory were each given three plates, CD8 naive was given two plates, and CD8 memory was given one plate. To estimate repertoire size and how much clonotypes are shared between individuals, the study performed deep sequencing of blood TCR repertoires from five healthy adults. Each donor's leukapheresis produced roughly between about 0.8 and 8.9 billion PBMCs. Libraries were prepared and TCR repertoires were sequenced by different laboratories using diverse techniques, in order to increase sequencing depth and limit assay-specific biases. General findings and caveats noted by the study authors: The genetic and exposure-history diversity represented was limited by the small number of donors. Even with the large sequencing depth, rarefaction of the sorted-subset datasets indicated that sequencing was incomplete. Clonotypes shared by all four sorted-subset donors showed higher generation probabilities than non-shared clonotypes. Across a few donors, approximately 4.6% of naive CD4, approximately 3.6% of naive CD8, around 2.5% of memory CD4, and around 0.4% of memory CD8 clonotypes were shared. Pairwise subsampling led to the expectation that sequencing depth would affect the degree of clonotype sharing among donors. Only blood was sampled, and tissue TCR repertoires likely differ from those in blood. Naive subsets generally had larger estimated clonotype richness than memory subsets did.

Using the deep immunoSEQ assay, TCR CDR3 regions were amplified from genomic DNA by multiplex PCR. Extracted genomic DNA from each cell subset was spread evenly across all wells of several immunoSEQ 96-well plates, with each plate serving as a replicate. For sorted subsets, around 200 ng genomic DNA, equal to some 30,000 T cell genomes, was loaded into each replicate PCR. The purified libraries were quantified using a Qubit 3.0 fluorometer, sized with a Bioanalyzer 2100, and then quantified again using the KAPA Library Quantification kit. Every immunoSEQ 96-well plate was sequenced on a separate single-read 150-cycle Illumina NextSeq 550 flow cell. The source study handled its data this way. Because only junctional sequences without quality scores were contained in the immunoSEQ output, filtering matching that applied to full-length reads could not be performed. Sequences were annotated with PyIR, a Python wrapper for IgBLAST v1.9, and V/J genes and CDR3 were assigned using IMGT germline references. Any read was removed if the V/J assignment was weak (E-value above 1e-6), the CDR3 was missing, or the read contained stop codons, out-of-frame junctions, or ambiguous translated residues. V3J clonotypes were defined by identical inferred V gene, J gene, and CDR3 amino acid sequence. To compute the percentage overlap between repertoires, the number of shared unique clonotypes was divided by the size of the smaller repertoire. RTK rarefaction, the Chao1 estimator, and Recon v2.1 estimates of unobserved clonotypes were used to assess repertoire richness. Generation probabilities for all TCRbeta clonotypes obtained by the gDNA method from a handful of donors were computed using OLGA. TCRdb took over this immuneACCESS table, retaining in-frame rearrangements with V and J assigned. Such tables are incomplete; in checked studies, under half of the missing clones stem from an unresolved V gene, and the remainder is unexplained. V, J and clone size are those of that table, while D and trimming were read from the DNA. For this sample the table gives some 2 million clones, of which roughly 94% were detected only once. The ten most abundant clones make up 0.1% to 0.15% of the sample.

The donors were healthy, HIV-negative adults with no recently reported acute infections or vaccinations. Every donor was a Caucasian adult living in Nashville, Tennessee, USA. Magnetic negative selection was used to enrich CD4+ T cells, after which naive cells were positively selected on CD45RA and the negative fraction became the memory subset. Blood was collected by leukapheresis, and PBMCs were isolated by Ficoll-Histopaque density gradient centrifugation and then cryopreserved in liquid nitrogen vapor phase. Purity and quantity of every magnetically sorted T cell population were checked by analytical flow cytometry. From each sorted fraction, genomic DNA was isolated and quantified by UV absorbance on a Nanodrop 2000c.

Sequenced: naive CD4+ T cells sorted from blood. The cell subset or site label, read with the paper, signifies: CD45RA+ positively selected. The sequence links TRBV19 to TRBJ1-5; the D gene is perhaps TRBD1, on 6 matching bases. The source of this sequence is a man aged 18 to 35 in good health. The DNA reads as follows: TGTGCCAGTAGTACCCGGGACACGGGGCAGCCCCAGCATTTT. Translation gives CASSTRDTGQPQHF.